Listed here is a single TCR beta chain. This specimen belongs to a study of control samples from healthy donors and cancer patients. Produced via immunoSEQ multiplex PCR; TCRdb's table is partial and in-frame only. Of roughly 100,000 clones detected, 85% to 90% appear once; the ten largest clones hold over 12%. V gave up 2 bases and J gave up 3 bases, with 14 bases separating them. This CDR3 contains 16 residues. Germline CDR1 reads SGHAT; CDR2 reads FQDESV (reference sequence). V gene TRBV11-1 combines with J gene TRBJ2-1; the D gene could be TRBD1 or TRBD2 (5 bases each). The sequencing input was blood. The sequence was obtained from a man in his thirties or forties in good health. In DNA, the CDR3 is TGTGCCAGCAGCTTACAGGGACCCGGGGACTACAATGAGCAGTTCTTC. As protein: CASSLQGPGDYNEQFF. Combining the CDR3 with reference TRBV11-1 and TRBJ2-1 gives the whole variable domain EAEVAQSPRYKITEKSQAVAFWCDPISGHATLYWYRQILGQGPELLVQFQDESVVDDSQLPKDRFSAERLKGVDSTLKIQPAELGDSAMYLCASSLQGPGDYNEQFFGPGTRLTVL.